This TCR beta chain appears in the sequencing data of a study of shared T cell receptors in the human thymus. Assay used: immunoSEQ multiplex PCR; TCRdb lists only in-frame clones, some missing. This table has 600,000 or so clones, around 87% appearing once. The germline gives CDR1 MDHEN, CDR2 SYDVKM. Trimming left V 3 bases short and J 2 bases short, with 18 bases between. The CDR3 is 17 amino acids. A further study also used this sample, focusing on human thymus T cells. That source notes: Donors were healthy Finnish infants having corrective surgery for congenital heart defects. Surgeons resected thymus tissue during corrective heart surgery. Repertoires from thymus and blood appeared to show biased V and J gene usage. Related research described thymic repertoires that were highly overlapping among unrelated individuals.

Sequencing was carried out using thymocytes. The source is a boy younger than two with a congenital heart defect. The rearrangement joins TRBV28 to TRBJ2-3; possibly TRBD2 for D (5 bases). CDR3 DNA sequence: TGTGCCAGCAGTTTGTTGAGCGGAAGGGCCCACACAGATACGCAGTATTTT. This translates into CASSLLSGRAHTDTQYF.